This TCR beta chain was identified during a study of T cells after yellow fever vaccination. At the level of the study: Fractions low in cell number were prepared with SMART-Seq v4 Ultra Low Input. General observations from the study: After the booster, 96% of CD4 and about nine tenths of CD8 primary-response clones were re-detected. The secondary response peaked faster, at day 5 versus 15, but was weaker.

The germline V and J ends were trimmed by 10 bases and 6 bases, with 28 bases remaining between them. The CDR3 runs 17 residues. Germline CDR1 and CDR2: MDHEN and SYDVKM. UMIs were added to TCR cDNA along with a universal primer site when it was made by 5'RACE template switching. TCRdb processed the 5' RACE reads anew with MiXCR; each CDR3 protein has one entry. The sample consists of under 600,000 distinct CDR3 sequences, around a fifth of them appearing once. There are a few counts of this clonotype. Its matching antigen is unknown. The clonotype originates from a young man who received the YFV17D yellow fever vaccine. The specimen comprised PBMCs, sampled around 3 weeks after the first yellow fever vaccination. The J gene is TRBJ1-5, the V gene TRBV28; D is undetermined. DNA of the CDR3: TGTGCCACCAAGACTGGGGAACTCCCTCTTCGGGGTCAGCCCCAGCATTTT. Its translation is CATKTGELPLRGQPQHF.